Shown below are 19 T cell receptor beta chains from a single sample sequenced in a study of T cells expressing NK-cell markers. After re-calling the 5' RACE reads, TCRdb lists one entry per CDR3 protein, DNA absent. The repertoire table contains about 460,000 distinct CDR3 sequences. The sample comprised blood T cells: a sorted CD56 or NKG2C T cell subset, CD4+ or CD8+ T cells, or bulk PBMC T cells (not recorded which). All receptors derive from a woman aged 45-65 years in good health.

The rearrangement joins TRBV28 to TRBJ2-5; checking the TCRdb D call of TRBD2 is not possible without DNA. The CDR3 covers 15 residues. The germline V gene has CDR1 MDHEN and CDR2 SYDVKM. CDR3 protein: CASSFATRIQETQYF. The full variable domain, completed using reference TRBV28 and TRBJ2-5, is DVKVTQSSRYLVKRTGEKVFLECVQDMDHENMFWYRQDPGLGLRLIYFSYDVKMKEKGDIPEGYSVSREKKERFSLILESASTNQTSMYLCASSFATRIQETQYFGPGTRLLVL.

The rearrangement joins TRBV12-3 or TRBV12-4 to TRBJ2-1; the D gene TCRdb calls, TRBD1, cannot be checked with no DNA. The CDR3 has 15 amino acids. CDR3 sequence: CASSLGDHAYNEQFF.

The rearrangement joins TRBV10-3 to TRBJ2-5. This CDR3 spans 12 amino acids. Germline-derived CDR1 and CDR2 are ENHRY and SYGVKD. The CDR3 spells CAISGGQETQYF.

This chain uses TRBV29-1 with TRBJ2-3; without DNA, the TCRdb call of TRBD2 cannot be checked. CDR3 length equals 14 residues. The germline gives CDR1 SQVTM, CDR2 ANQGSEA. Here the CDR3 reads CSATGQAGTDTQYF.

This chain joins TRBV18 and TRBJ2-7. Germline lookup yields CDR1 KGHSH and CDR2 LQKENI. The CDR3 runs to 14 residues. This CDR3 reads CASSPISSSYEQYF.

This chain joins TRBV4-2 and TRBJ2-1; the D gene TCRdb calls, TRBD1, cannot be checked with no DNA. There are 17 residues in the CDR3. Germline V CDR1 and CDR2: LGHNA, YNFKEQ. The CDR3 region is CASSQDRLAGQGDEQFF.

This chain joins TRBV5-1 and TRBJ2-3. From germline, CDR1 is SGHRS and CDR2 YFSETQ. This CDR3 spans 13 amino acids. The CDR3: CASSLARADTQYF.

This chain joins TRBV5-6 and TRBJ2-1. CDR1 SGHDT and CDR2 YYEEEE come from the germline V gene. The CDR3 spans 16 residues. The CDR3 loop reads CASSLVAGGSYNEQFF.

The gene calls are TRBV12-3 or TRBV12-4 and TRBJ2-3; there is no DNA to check the TCRdb D call of TRBD2. This CDR3 has 16 amino acids. CDR3: CASSFSGLAGEDTQYF.

The chain carries TRBV19 and TRBJ1-5; the TRBD1 assignment by TCRdb is unverifiable without DNA. The CDR3 loop spans 14 amino acids. Germline V gives CDR1 LNHDA, CDR2 SQIVND (reference sequence). CDR3 amino acids: CASRAVNPGQPQHF.

The V gene is TRBV10-3, the J gene TRBJ1-6. There are 15 residues in the CDR3. The germline gives CDR1 ENHRY, CDR2 SYGVKD. The CDR3 loop reads CAIKRESSYNSPLHF.

CDR3 residues: CASRQGLTYEQYF. The V call is TRBV10-2, the J call TRBJ2-7; TCRdb's assignment of TRBD1 cannot be checked, as there is no DNA. Germline CDR1 reads WSHSY; CDR2 reads SAAADI. The length of the CDR3 is 13 residues.

V gene TRBV15 combines with J gene TRBJ2-5; as DNA is missing, the TRBD1 call by TCRdb cannot be tested. The CDR3 is 17 residues long. The germline V gene has CDR1 LNHNV and CDR2 YYDKDF (reference sequence). The CDR3: CATSTPIGGALQETQYF.

The V gene is TRBV9, the J gene TRBJ2-2; the D call of TRBD1 rests on TCRdb alone, since no DNA is present to check it. The CDR3 is made up of 14 amino acids. Germline V gives CDR1 SGDLS, CDR2 YYNGEE. CDR3: CASRDTGVPGELFF.

The V gene is TRBV15, the J gene TRBJ2-3; the TRBD1 assignment by TCRdb is unverifiable without DNA. The germline V gene has CDR1 LNHNV and CDR2 YYDKDF (reference sequence). The CDR3 runs 12 residues. CDR3: CATSREIPPQYF.

The chain has TRBV12-3 or TRBV12-4 and TRBJ2-1; TCRdb picks TRBD2, but there is no DNA to check that call. This CDR3 region has 16 residues. CDR3 loop: CASRAWGSRGYNEQFF.

The gene calls are TRBV20-1 and TRBJ2-3; with no DNA, the TCRdb D assignment of TRBD2 cannot be verified. The CDR3 has 15 amino acids. The V gene's germline CDR1 is DFQATT and CDR2 SNEGSKA (reference sequence). The CDR3 protein is CSEAGGSFGADTQYF.

The chain recombines TRBV5-6 with TRBJ2-7; TCRdb's D gene call, TRBD2, goes unchecked for lack of DNA. The CDR3 has 14 amino acids. Germline CDR1 is SGHDT and CDR2 is YYEEEE. The CDR3 reads CASSSTSGWDEQYF.

The J gene is TRBJ2-1, the V gene TRBV24-1; TCRdb proposes TRBD1, but this gene call is untestable without DNA. CDR1 KGHDR and CDR2 SFDVKD come from the germline V gene. This CDR3 spans 16 amino acids. CDR3 protein: CATSDPGQGDYNEQFF.